The T cell receptor beta chain under discussion was sequenced for a study of T cell clones after liver transplantation. In the study overall: A pre-transplant mixed lymphocyte reaction with TCRbeta sequencing defined graft-donor-reactive clones followed in post-transplant blood. Without induction therapy, subjects received standard immunosuppression until 12-24 months post-transplant.

V dropped 3 bases and J dropped 5 bases, with 7 bases sitting between them. Germline CDR1 and CDR2: WNHNN and SYGVQD (reference sequence). The CDR3 runs to 13 residues. The protocol was immunoSEQ multiplex PCR, while the TCRdb copy is restricted to in-frame clones and leaves out a portion. The table includes fewer than 70,000 clones, 60% to 80% detected once. This chain links TRBV10-1 with TRBJ2-2; tentative D call: TRBD1 (5 bases). The TCR comes from a human donor who received a liver transplant. The sequences come from CD4+ T cells from blood, collected before liver transplant. DNA for the CDR3: TGCGCCAGCAGTGACTACAGGACCGGGGAGCTGTTTTTT. Amino acids: CASSDYRTGELFF.